This T cell receptor beta chain was identified during a study of shared clonotypes between healthy human individuals. Study outcomes and limitations: Naive subsets typically showed greater estimated richness than memory subsets.

Assay runs were performed at deep level. Some clones are missing from TCRdb's copy, which holds only in-frame ones; the method was immunoSEQ multiplex PCR. The repertoire holds roughly 2.2 million clones, with about 92% as singletons. About this clone itself: Its antigen remains unidentified.

Germline CDR1 and CDR2: MNHNY and SVGAGI (reference sequence). Losses at the gene ends were 11 bases for V and 7 bases for J; bases not matched to a gene: 15. This CDR3 has 14 residues. The sample consisted of naive CD4+ T cells from PBMCs. Subset in this sample: CD45RA+ positively selected. This chain joins TRBV6-6 and TRBJ2-7; TRBD2 matches at 9 bases. The clonotype comes from a man in his late teens or twenties in good health. Some clones in this sample may be carry-over from other donors' samples. This chain's CDR3 is CASGVSGSVREQYF. The CDR3 DNA is TGTGCCTCCGGGGTTAGCGGGAGTGTAAGGGAGCAGTACTTC.